The 24 T cell receptor beta chains below come from one sample, sequenced in a study of blood T cell repertoires in COVID-19. Measured with immunoSEQ multiplex PCR; TCRdb has only the in-frame clones, and not every one. The data hold around 32,000 clones, with about 86% observed a single time. Input material: peripheral blood. Receptor source: a woman at least 80 years old with active or convalescent COVID-19.

By sample fraction, this clone is medium-sized. V and J are TRBV29-1 and TRBJ2-7; possibly TRBD2 for D (5 bases). The CDR3 loop spans 12 amino acids. Germline CDR1 SQVTM, CDR2 ANQGSEA. Between the trimmed V and J ends, which lost 3 bases and 5 bases, there was a span of 11 bases. The CDR3 coding sequence is TGCAGCGTTGACGACGGGGTCGACGAGCAGTACTTC. This translates into CSVDDGVDEQYF.

The chain recombines TRBV6-6 with TRBJ2-7, with 8 bases lining up with TRBD1. The V segment lost 7 bases and the J segment 2 bases; nucleotides outside the gene matches: 7. Germline V CDR1 and CDR2: MNHNY, SVGAGI (reference sequence). This CDR3 spans 14 amino acids. CDR3 amino acids: CASILGTGAYEQYF. Here the CDR3 DNA reads TGTGCCAGCATCCTCGGGACAGGAGCCTACGAGCAGTACTTC.

V usage is TRBV4-2 and J usage is TRBJ1-2, with 7 bases aligning to TRBD1. The germline V gene encodes CDR1 LGHNA and CDR2 YNFKEQ. V trimming: 5 bases; J trimming: 8 bases; junction bases outside the gene matches: 14. The CDR3 is made up of 15 amino acids. The chain's CDR3 is CASSATGDPSGGYTF. In DNA form, the CDR3 reads TGTGCCAGCAGCGCCACAGGGGACCCATCGGGCGGCTACACCTTC.

This clone appeared a single time. This chain connects TRBV5-1 to TRBJ1-5, with D hard to call. V lost 2 bases and J lost 2, with 5 bases in between. CDR3 size: 13 residues. Germline V lookup: CDR1 SGHRS, CDR2 YFSETQ. The CDR3 here is CASSFTGNQPQHF. Written as DNA, the CDR3 is TGCGCCAGCAGCTTTACAGGCAATCAGCCCCAGCATTTT.

This rearrangement joins TRBV3-1 (or the pseudogene TRBV3-2) to TRBJ1-2; 7 bases are a match to TRBD1. This CDR3 is 14 amino acids long. CDR1 LGHDT and CDR2 YNNKEL come from the germline V gene (reference sequence). With 3 bases clipped from V and 8 bases from J, the junction kept 9 bases outside the gene matches. CDR3 region: CASSQLAGGTGYTF. The CDR3 DNA is TGTGCCAGCAGCCAGCTCGCAGGGGGTACGGGCTACACCTTC.

The chain carries TRBV4-1 and TRBJ1-2; D gene ambiguous. The germline V and J ends were trimmed by 0 bases and 2 bases, with 7 bases remaining between them. Looked up from germline, CDR1 is MGHRA and CDR2 is YSYEKL. The CDR3 length is 14 residues. CDR3: CASSQDPGNYGYTF. CDR3 bases: TGCGCCAGCAGCCAAGATCCGGGAAACTATGGCTACACCTTC.

The rearrangement uses TRBV19 and TRBJ2-4; D may be TRBD1 (6 bases). Germline loops: CDR1 LNHDA, CDR2 SQIVND (reference sequence). The CDR3 is made up of 11 amino acids. V was cut by 5 bases and J by 11 bases, with 10 bases left in between. The CDR3 DNA reads as TGTGCCAGTAGTTCCAGGGGATTTCAGTACTTC. Translating it yields CASSSRGFQYF.

The chain joins TRBV2 to TRBJ1-2, with D maybe TRBD1 (6 bases). The CDR3 consists of 15 residues. The ends were cut back, 1 base at V and 4 bases at J, with 13 bases in the middle. The germline gives CDR1 SNHLY, CDR2 FYNNEI. As DNA, the CDR3 is TGTGCCAGCAGTGAAGGGGGAGGGGGACCCTATGGCTACACCTTC. Its protein is CASSEGGGGPYGYTF.

The genes are TRBV5-1 and TRBJ2-5, with a possible D match to TRBD1 (5 bases). The V end lost 2 bases, the J end lost 4 bases, and 9 bases lay between the germline ends. The V gene's germline CDR1 is SGHRS and CDR2 YFSETQ. This CDR3 has 13 residues. The CDR3 coding sequence is TGCGCCAGCAGCTTACGACAGTTAGAGACCCAGTACTTC. Encoded protein: CASSLRQLETQYF.

This chain's CDR3 is CASSQEMSFRSPLHF. The CDR3 DNA is TGTGCCAGCAGCCAAGAAATGAGTTTCCGTTCACCCCTCCACTTT. The chain has TRBV4-2 and TRBJ1-6, with D hard to call. The CDR3 is made up of 15 amino acids. Germline V gene data show CDR1 as LGHNA and CDR2 as YNFKEQ. V was cut by 0 bases and J by 9 bases, with 12 bases left in between.

This chain joins TRBV19 and TRBJ1-1; 10 bases agree with TRBD1. V was clipped by 8 bases and J by 0 bases; unmatched bases: 15. The CDR3 spans 18 residues. Germline values: CDR1 LNHDA, CDR2 SQIVND (reference sequence). CDR3 sequence reads: CASASGDRGFRMNTEAFF. The CDR3 DNA follows: TGTGCCAGTGCCTCGGGGGACAGGGGATTTAGGATGAACACTGAAGCTTTCTTT.

The DNA of the CDR3 is TGTGCCACCGCTGGGGGACAACAAGAGACCCAGTACTTC. Encoded protein: CATAGGQQETQYF. The chain has TRBV24-1 and TRBJ2-5; a weak D match, TRBD1 (6 bases). The CDR3 is made up of 13 amino acids. V was shortened by 9 bases and J by 2 bases, with 12 bases between the two germline ends. Germline lookup yields CDR1 KGHDR and CDR2 SFDVKD.

This rearrangement joins TRBV3-1 (or the pseudogene TRBV3-2) to TRBJ2-5, with TRBD2 matching over 9 bases. Losses at the gene ends were 1 base for V and 2 bases for J; bases not matched to a gene: 5. This CDR3 spans 16 amino acids. Per the germline V gene, CDR1 is LGHDT and CDR2 is YNNKEL (reference sequence). CDR3 region: CASSQGLAGVQETQYF. The CDR3 region has the DNA TGTGCCAGCAGCCAAGGGTTAGCGGGGGTTCAAGAGACCCAGTACTTC.

This clone appeared a few times. CDR3 sequence (DNA): TGTGCCAGCAGTAGCGACAGGTCTGAAGCTTTCTTT. This translates into CASSSDRSEAFF. This rearrangement joins TRBV12-3 or TRBV12-4 to TRBJ1-1, with D possibly matching TRBD1 (6 bases). The V end lost 5 bases, the J end lost 6 bases, and 10 bases lay between the germline ends. The CDR3 is 12 amino acids.

The genes are TRBV7-9 and TRBJ2-1; possible D gene TRBD1, 6 bases. Per the germline V gene, CDR1 is SEHNR and CDR2 is FQNEAQ (reference sequence). This CDR3 has 16 amino acids. V lost 2 bases to trimming and J lost 5 bases, with 16 bases between them. DNA for the CDR3: TGTGCCAGCAGCTTAACGGGGTCGACAGGTCACAATGAGCAGTTCTTC. It translates to CASSLTGSTGHNEQFF.

The chain has TRBV19 and TRBJ2-1; a weak D match, TRBD2 (6 bases). Germline assignment: CDR1 LNHDA and CDR2 SQIVND (reference sequence). This CDR3 is 17 amino acids long. Trimming shortened V by 1 base and J by 0 bases, and 13 bases separated the two germline ends. The CDR3 sequence: CASSIGRGPSSYNEQFF. CDR3 sequence (DNA): TGTGCCAGTAGTATAGGGAGGGGTCCTAGCTCCTACAATGAGCAGTTCTTC.

V is TRBV18 and J is TRBJ2-7; 8 positions match TRBD2. Germline V gene lookup returns CDR1 KGHSH and CDR2 LQKENI. The CDR3 covers 15 residues. With 4 bases clipped from V and 4 bases from J, the junction kept 9 bases outside the gene matches. The CDR3, as DNA: TGTGCCAGCTCACGAGGAGCGGGAGTCGGTTACGAGCAGTACTTC. It translates to CASSRGAGVGYEQYF.

This chain links TRBV2 with TRBJ2-2; unclear D gene. Looked up from germline, CDR1 is SNHLY and CDR2 is FYNNEI. Trimming stripped 2 bases from V and 5 bases from J, with 3 bases between. The CDR3 runs to 12 residues. Here the CDR3 reads CASSEQTGELFF. The CDR3 DNA is TGTGCCAGCAGTGAACAGACCGGGGAGCTGTTTTTT.

The genes are TRBV5-1 and TRBJ1-5, with D tentatively TRBD1 (5 bases). The CDR3 length is 14 residues. The ends were cut back, 10 bases at V and 2 bases at J, with 16 bases in the middle. Germline CDR1 SGHRS, CDR2 YFSETQ. The CDR3, as DNA: TGCGCCCGCCGCCGCGGGGGGGGCAATCAGCCCCAGCATTTT. It translates to CARRRGGGNQPQHF.

This clone is a singleton in its sample. The chain links TRBV7-6 to TRBJ2-1; 9 bases fit TRBD2. With V trimmed by 1 base and J by 6 bases, 4 bases remained unmatched. CDR3 length equals 15 residues. Germline CDR1 is SGHVS and CDR2 is FNYEAQ. The DNA for the CDR3 is TGTGCCAGCAGCTTAGGTCTAGCGGGGAGCAATGAGCAGTTCTTC. Its protein product is CASSLGLAGSNEQFF.

V and J are TRBV28 and TRBJ2-1; TRBD2 aligns across 8 bases. CDR3 length: 14 amino acids. V was clipped by 7 bases and J by 5 bases; unmatched bases: 7. Germline V gives CDR1 MDHEN, CDR2 SYDVKM. The CDR3 sequence is CASNTGLADNEQFF. CDR3 in DNA: TGTGCCAGCAATACAGGACTAGCAGACAATGAGCAGTTCTTC.

This chain uses TRBV2 with TRBJ1-5; D is unclear. Germline assignment: CDR1 SNHLY and CDR2 FYNNEI. V was clipped by 6 bases and J by 1 base, with 10 bases between them. The CDR3 spans 14 residues. The CDR3: CASRGDTSNQPQHF. CDR3 nucleotides: TGTGCCAGCAGGGGTGACACGAGCAATCAGCCCCAGCATTTT.

This clone came up once. This chain joins TRBV3-1 (or the pseudogene TRBV3-2) and TRBJ1-1; D unresolved. CDR3 length: 15 amino acids. The V gene lost 5 bases and the J gene lost 2 bases, with 15 bases spanning the gap. Per germline, CDR1 LGHDT and CDR2 YNNKEL (reference sequence). CDR3 region: CASSNGGGKNTEAFF. In DNA, the CDR3 is TGTGCCAGCAGCAACGGTGGAGGGAAAAACACTGAAGCTTTCTTT.

The rearrangement uses TRBV28 and TRBJ2-3, with 10 bases aligning to TRBD2. The V segment lost 3 bases and the J segment 5 bases; nucleotides outside the gene matches: 8. Germline V CDR1 and CDR2: MDHEN, SYDVKM. This CDR3 has 16 amino acids. The CDR3: CASSLGSGRVRDTQYF. The CDR3, as DNA: TGTGCCAGCAGTTTGGGGAGCGGGAGGGTGAGAGATACGCAGTATTTT. Full variable domain (remainder filled in from reference TRBV28 and TRBJ2-3): DVKVTQSSRYLVKRTGEKVFLECVQDMDHENMFWYRQDPGLGLRLIYFSYDVKMKEKGDIPEGYSVSREKKERFSLILESASTNQTSMYLCASSLGSGRVRDTQYFGPGTRLTVL.